This section outlines one TCR beta chain sequence together with its context. Its specificity is unknown. Sampled while nominally healthy, donors likely had unrecorded immune exposures. Per the germline V gene, CDR1 is SEHNR and CDR2 is FQNEAQ (reference sequence). V trimming: 2 bases; J trimming: 3 bases; junction bases outside the gene matches: 8. The length of the CDR3 is 16 residues. Vbeta (60) and Jbeta (13) primers were used in the PCR. Clones were read by immunoSEQ multiplex PCR, and TCRdb kept only the in-frame ones, dropping some. The sample yields about 160,000 clones, about two thirds seen once. This specimen comes from a study of cytomegalovirus exposure and HLA in healthy donors. General study results and limits: The classifier was said to identify cytomegalovirus status with high specificity and sensitivity. Per a later analysis, fewer than 20,000 TCR beta sequences showed association with HLA alleles at 0.05 false discovery rate.

This TCR derives from a woman between 18 and 29 years old in good health and CMV-seronegative. Sequencing used PBMCs. This rearrangement joins TRBV7-9 to TRBJ2-7, with 9 nucleotides matching TRBD2. The CDR3 here is CASSLRLAGSYYEQYF. As DNA, the CDR3 is TGTGCCAGCAGCTTAAGGCTAGCGGGGTCCTACTACGAGCAGTACTTC.